These 7 T cell receptor beta chains originate from one sample sequenced in a study of cytomegalovirus exposure and HLA in healthy donors (dated by TCRdb to about 2017). The library was made by the immunoSEQ multiplex PCR assay. The multiplex PCR relied on a mix of 60 forward primers for TCR Vbeta segments and 13 reverse primers for TCR Jbeta segments. In its TCRdb copy, this immuneACCESS table keeps in-frame sequences only and misses some clones. Where compared with another copy, unresolved V genes explain less than half of these, and the others have no known cause. Here the sample has about 160,000 clones; roughly 70% occur a single time. Of the sample, around 6.8% is held by the ten largest clones. Source material: PBMCs. Receptor source: a man aged 40-50 years in good health and CMV-seropositive.

The CDR3 sequence: CASSQVGAGRWSDTQYF. CDR3 DNA sequence: TGCGCCAGCAGCCAAGTTGGAGCGGGGAGGTGGTCAGATACGCAGTATTTT. V is TRBV4-3 and J is TRBJ2-3; 7 positions match TRBD2. Trimming removed 1 base from V and 4 bases from J; junction bases left unmatched: 11. There are 17 residues in the CDR3. Germline V gives CDR1 LGHNA, CDR2 YSLEER.

The V and J genes are TRBV14 and TRBJ2-6; D call uncertain. The V gene lost 0 bases and the J gene lost 4 bases, with 4 bases spanning the gap. CDR3 size: 14 residues. Germline V lookup: CDR1 SGHDN, CDR2 FVKESK. The CDR3 protein is CASSQELGANVLTF. In DNA form, the CDR3 reads TGTGCCAGCAGCCAAGAACTCGGGGCCAACGTCCTGACTTTC.

The chain couples TRBV11-1 to TRBJ2-5, with TRBD2 matching 7 bases. Per germline, CDR1 SGHAT and CDR2 FQDESV (reference sequence). V lost 6 bases, J lost 7 bases, and 14 bases stayed unmatched. This CDR3 spans 15 amino acids. The DNA of the CDR3 is TGTGCCAGCAGTCAACTAGTGCGCCCGGGGGGGACCCAGTACTTC. Translating it yields CASSQLVRPGGTQYF.

The genes are TRBV20-1 and TRBJ1-1, with D possibly matching TRBD1 (6 bases). Trimming pared 2 bases from V and 7 bases from J, leaving 8 bases between. CDR1 and CDR2 (germline): DFQATT, SNEGSKA (reference sequence). This CDR3 contains 11 residues. The CDR3 coding sequence is TGCAGTGCTAGATTGACAGGTGAAGCTTTCTTT. Amino acids: CSARLTGEAFF.

The chain uses TRBV30 and TRBJ2-1; D gene uncertain. Looked up from germline, CDR1 is GTSNPN and CDR2 is SVGIG (reference sequence). The length of the CDR3 is 13 residues. Trimming pared 3 bases from V and 0 bases from J, leaving 6 bases between. The CDR3 region has the DNA TGTGCCTGGAGGCCCAGCTCCTACAATGAGCAGTTCTTC. This codes for CAWRPSSYNEQFF.

The chain uses TRBV6-5 and TRBJ1-6, with D possibly TRBD1 on 5 matching bases. CDR1 MNHEY and CDR2 SVGAGI come from the germline V gene. This CDR3 is built from 12 residues. V was trimmed by 6 bases and J by 8 bases, leaving 8 bases between them. The CDR3 DNA sequence: TGTGCCAGCAGATTAGGGGATTCACCCCTCCACTTT. Translation: CASRLGDSPLHF.

This clone was recorded a few times. The rearrangement links TRBV15 to TRBJ1-6; D unresolved. The CDR3 spans 13 residues. CDR1 and CDR2 from the germline V gene are LNHNV and YYDKDF (reference sequence). V shed 1 base and J shed 10 bases, with 8 bases lying between them. The CDR3 protein is CATSRGEGSPLHF. CDR3 DNA: TGTGCCACCAGCAGAGGGGAGGGATCACCCCTCCACTTT.